A single sample gave rise to the 20 T cell receptor beta chains below, sequenced in a study of T cell responses to AZD1222 COVID-19 vaccine. Clones were sequenced by immunoSEQ multiplex PCR, and TCRdb holds only the in-frame ones, with some missing. The table has approximately 80,000 clones, 75% to 90% seen once. This material consisted of peripheral blood, taken 28 days after the second AZD1222 dose. The source of these receptors is an adult who received the AZD1222 COVID-19 vaccine.

The V call is TRBV10-1, the J call TRBJ2-3; 10 bases align to TRBD2. V dropped 6 bases and J dropped 2; count of bases not matched to a gene: 5. Per germline, CDR1 WNHNN and CDR2 SYGVQD (reference sequence). CDR3 size: 15 residues. This chain's CDR3 is CASRTGLAATDTQYF. The CDR3 bases are TGCGCCAGCAGAACCGGACTAGCGGCCACAGATACGCAGTATTTT.

A single count supports this clone. The gene calls are TRBV7-8 and TRBJ2-7; 11 nucleotides agree with TRBD1. Losses at the gene ends were 5 bases for V and 6 bases for J; bases not matched to a gene: 6. Germline V CDR1 and CDR2: SGHVS, FQNEAQ. CDR3 length equals 14 residues. CDR3 sequence: CASSPGQGAVEQYF. CDR3 sequence (DNA): TGTGCCAGCAGCCCTGGACAGGGGGCTGTCGAGCAGTACTTC.

This clone was observed a single time. The rearrangement uses TRBV30 and TRBJ1-6; D uncertain. This CDR3 is built from 14 residues. The germline CDR1 and CDR2 sequences are GTSNPN and SVGIG (reference sequence). V dropped 5 bases and J dropped 11 bases, with 19 bases sitting between them. The CDR3 region is CAWVTRGQQAPLHF. CDR3 sequence (DNA): TGTGCCTGGGTCACCAGAGGTCAGCAGGCACCCCTCCACTTT.

J is TRBJ1-6 and V is TRBV21-1; TRBD1 is the table's D call and was not checked against the DNA. TRBV21-1 is described as a pseudogene. CDR3 size: 16 residues. CDR3 sequence (DNA): TGTGCCAGCAGCAAAGACAGGACGGAGCGCGATTCACCCCTCCACTTT. Amino acids: CASSKDRTERDSPLHF.

The chain couples TRBV5-1 to TRBJ2-3, with D hard to call. In germline, CDR1 is SGHRS, CDR2 YFSETQ. V was cut by 0 bases and J by 4 bases, with 9 bases left in between. The CDR3 has 14 residues. As DNA, the CDR3 is TGCGCCAGCAGCTTGGGGGGTGGCGCAGATACGCAGTATTTT. Its protein product is CASSLGGGADTQYF.

This clone was counted a single time. V is TRBV7-8 and J is TRBJ1-1; no clear D gene. V lost 2 bases to trimming and J lost 7 bases, with 14 bases between them. The CDR3 spans 14 residues. Germline V gene data show CDR1 as SGHVS and CDR2 as FQNEAQ. CDR3 nucleotides: TGTGCCAGCAGCTTATTCGGGTCTCGGGGTGAAGCTTTCTTT. Its translation is CASSLFGSRGEAFF. The whole variable domain, remainder taken from reference TRBV7-8 and TRBJ1-1, is GAGVSQSPRYKVAKRGQDVALRCDPISGHVSLFWYQQALGQGPEFLTYFQNEAQLDKSGLPSDRFFAERPEGSVSTLKIQRTQQEDSAVYLCASSLFGSRGEAFFGQGTRLTVV.

The J gene is TRBJ1-2, the V gene TRBV7-2; the D gene is possibly TRBD1 (5 bases). V lost 5 bases and J lost 8, with 18 bases in between. Germline V gene sequence: CDR1 SGHTA, CDR2 FQGNSA. This CDR3 spans 14 amino acids. The CDR3 DNA sequence: TGTGCCAGCAGCCGGGACGCGGGGCTCTCGGGCTACACCTTC. It is translated as CASSRDAGLSGYTF.

The chain has TRBV5-1 and TRBJ2-2, with D unresolved. Germline V gives CDR1 SGHRS, CDR2 YFSETQ. The CDR3 has 16 residues. Trimming shortened V by 0 bases and J by 3 bases, and 12 bases separated the two germline ends. The CDR3 nucleotides are TGCGCCAGCAGCTTGGCCGAACACCTCGACACCGGGGAGCTGTTTTTT. Protein sequence: CASSLAEHLDTGELFF. Full variable domain (missing parts from reference TRBV5-1 and TRBJ2-2): KAGVTQTPRYLIKTRGQQVTLSCSPISGHRSVSWYQQTPGQGLQFLFEYFSETQRNKGNFPGRFSGRQFSNSRSEMNVSTLELGDSALYLCASSLAEHLDTGELFFGEGSRLTVL.

The chain links TRBV28 to TRBJ1-5; TRBD1 agrees at 8 bases. This CDR3 is built from 17 residues. CDR1 is MDHEN and CDR2 is SYDVKM in the germline V gene. V lost 2 bases to trimming and J lost 5 bases; unmatched junction nucleotides: 11. The CDR3 loop reads CASSLLNDRGLYQPQHF. In nucleotides, the CDR3 is TGTGCCAGCAGTTTACTCAATGACAGGGGATTATATCAGCCCCAGCATTTT.

V and J are TRBV28 and TRBJ1-4; 9 bases agree with TRBD1. Germline assignment: CDR1 MDHEN and CDR2 SYDVKM. The CDR3 has 16 amino acids. The V gene end was trimmed by 4 bases and the J gene end by 5 bases; junction bases not matched to a gene: 8. The CDR3: CASSSRGTGRNEKLFF. Here the CDR3 DNA reads TGTGCCAGCAGTTCGAGAGGGACAGGGAGAAATGAAAAACTGTTTTTT.

This rearrangement joins TRBV7-8 to TRBJ2-1; 8 bases are a match to TRBD2. This CDR3 comprises 17 residues. The V segment lost 4 bases and the J segment 4 bases; nucleotides outside the gene matches: 12. Germline V lookup: CDR1 SGHVS, CDR2 FQNEAQ. The CDR3 loop reads CASSSSHFSGEYNEQFF. As DNA, the CDR3 is TGTGCCAGCAGCTCCTCCCATTTTAGCGGGGAATACAATGAGCAGTTCTTC.

The count of this clone is one. This chain uses TRBV7-8 with TRBJ2-5; the D is unclear. CDR1 is SGHVS and CDR2 is FQNEAQ in the germline V gene. Deletions cut 5 bases from V and 3 bases from J, with 16 bases between. The CDR3 length is 15 residues. The CDR3 nucleotides read TGTGCCAGCAGCCACATTCGGTCCTTGAAAGAGACCCAGTACTTC. It codes for CASSHIRSLKETQYF.

This clone was observed once. The chain joins TRBV2 to TRBJ1-4; D unresolved. The germline V gene encodes CDR1 SNHLY and CDR2 FYNNEI. The CDR3 loop spans 17 amino acids. Trimming cost V 7 bases and J 8 bases, with 26 bases left between them. The CDR3 sequence is CASTHNSASSTEEKLFF. The DNA of the CDR3 is TGTGCCAGCACCCATAATTCGGCCTCCTCAACCGAGGAAAAACTGTTTTTT. Full variable domain (outside the CDR3, taken from reference TRBV2 and TRBJ1-4): EPEVTQTPSHQVTQMGQEVILRCVPISNHLYFYWYRQILGQKVEFLVSFYNNEISEKSEIFDDQFSVERPDGSNFTLKIRSTKLEDSAMYFCASTHNSASSTEEKLFFGSGTQLSVL.

This chain uses TRBV3-1 (or the pseudogene TRBV3-2) with TRBJ1-4, with 8 bases aligning to TRBD1. Germline V gene sequence: CDR1 LGHDT, CDR2 YNNKEL (reference sequence). V was pared by 1 base and J by 6 bases, with 4 bases of the junction left unmatched. There are 15 residues in the CDR3. CDR3 nucleotide sequence: TGTGCCAGCAGCCAAGCCTACAGGGGGGATGAAAAACTGTTTTTT. Translation gives CASSQAYRGDEKLFF.

This clone has just a few counts. The CDR3 nucleotides read TGTGCCATCGGACGGGGGGCTGGAAACACCATATATTTT. Its translation: CAIGRGAGNTIYF. The V gene is TRBV10-3, the J gene TRBJ1-3; possibly TRBD1 for D (5 bases). With 8 bases removed from V and 2 bases from J, the gap between germline ends came to 10 bases. CDR1 is ENHRY, CDR2 SYGVKD, per germline. This CDR3 comprises 13 residues.

On this clone itself: This CDR3 is also generated by other DNA sequences in the sample. The V gene is TRBV6-4, the J gene TRBJ2-2; D could derive from TRBD1 or TRBD2 (5 bases each). Germline CDR1 MRHNA, CDR2 SNTAGT. The CDR3 extends over 15 amino acids. Trimming took 0 bases from V and 5 from J, leaving 10 bases between them. In nucleotides, the CDR3 is TGTGCCAGCAGTGACTCTTGGGGCGGGACCGGGGAGCTGTTTTTT. Encoded protein: CASSDSWGGTGELFF.

The chain couples TRBV6-5 to TRBJ1-5, with D possibly TRBD1 on 5 matching bases. The CDR3 loop spans 15 amino acids. V dropped 5 bases and J dropped 4 bases, with 15 bases sitting between them. Germline CDR1 and CDR2: MNHEY and SVGAGI. CDR3 region: CASSRTNQENQPQHF. For the CDR3, the DNA is TGTGCCAGCAGTCGGACAAATCAGGAAAATCAGCCCCAGCATTTT.

For the CDR3, the DNA is TGTGCCAGCAGTGATTTTCGGGGGTCTGGGGCCAACGTCCTGACTTTC. This translates into CASSDFRGSGANVLTF. This chain links TRBV6-1 with TRBJ2-6, with D maybe TRBD2 (6 bases). V lost 3 bases and J 1 base, leaving 10 bases between the germline ends. The CDR3 has 16 amino acids. Germline lookup yields CDR1 MNHNS and CDR2 SASEGT.

The gene calls are TRBV6-6 and TRBJ1-2; 7 nucleotides match TRBD1. V gave up 4 bases and J gave up 6 bases; unmatched junction bases: 14. Germline V gene sequence: CDR1 MNHNY, CDR2 SVGAGI (reference sequence). CDR3 length: 16 residues. CDR3: CASSSLLTGESDGYTF. The CDR3 DNA is TGTGCCAGCAGTTCCCTTCTTACAGGGGAATCTGATGGCTACACCTTC.

V gene TRBV11-2 combines with J gene TRBJ1-4, with D perhaps matching TRBD1 (6 bases). This CDR3 spans 15 amino acids. Germline V gene sequence: CDR1 SGHAT, CDR2 FQNNGV. Trimming removed 5 bases at V and 0 bases at J, with 10 bases between. The CDR3 loop reads CASSPEGATNEKLFF. The CDR3 region has the DNA TGTGCCAGCAGCCCTGAGGGGGCAACTAATGAAAAACTGTTTTTT.